These T cell receptor beta chains were read from a single sample in a study of shared T cell receptors in the human thymus. Profiled with immunoSEQ multiplex PCR; TCRdb holds only in-frame clones, not every one. The sample has 700,000 to 750,000 clones, approximately 85% seen once. These same data were also listed under a study on human thymus T cells.

The sample was thymocytes. All receptors come from a girl under three years old with a congenital heart defect. CDR3s include the opening cysteine and the closing phenylalanine or tryptophan. D genes are given only for firm matches. Clone size is given for some rows only: seen once, a few or many times, or a class if the clone is expanded.

v_gene: TRBV5-4; j_gene: TRBJ2-1; abundance: -; d_gene: TRBD2; CDR3nt: TGTGCCAGCAGCTTGGGCGGTGCCGGGACTACCAGCAATGAGCAGTTCTTC; CDR3aa: CASSLGGAGTTSNEQFF
v_gene: TRBV6-6; j_gene: TRBJ1-5; abundance: once; d_gene: TRBD1; CDR3nt: TGTGCCAGCAGCGGACAGGGGAAACAGCCCCAGCATTTT; CDR3aa: CASSGQGKQPQHF
v_gene: TRBV5-1; j_gene: TRBJ1-6; abundance: few; d_gene: -; CDR3nt: TGCGCCAGTACTACAGGGCTGAGAAATTCACCCCTCCACTTT; CDR3aa: CASTTGLRNSPLHF
v_gene: TRBV6-5; j_gene: TRBJ2-5; abundance: -; d_gene: TRBD1; CDR3nt: TGTGCCAGCAGTTACTCGGAAGAGGACAGGGGAGAGACCCAGTACTTC; CDR3aa: CASSYSEEDRGETQYF
v_gene: TRBV7-8; j_gene: TRBJ2-3; abundance: -; d_gene: TRBD1; CDR3nt: TGTGCCAGCAGCTTATTACGGACAGGGGACACAGATACGCAGTATTTT; CDR3aa: CASSLLRTGDTDTQYF
v_gene: TRBV5-1; j_gene: TRBJ2-7; abundance: -; d_gene: -; CDR3nt: TGCGCCAGCAGCGGGCCCAGGGACGAGCAGTACTTC; CDR3aa: CASSGPRDEQYF
v_gene: TRBV18; j_gene: TRBJ1-6; abundance: -; d_gene: TRBD1; CDR3nt: TGTGCCAGCTCACCCCGGGACAGGGACCTCTATAATTCACCCCTCCACTTT; CDR3aa: CASSPRDRDLYNSPLHF
v_gene: TRBV5-1; j_gene: TRBJ1-2; abundance: -; d_gene: -; CDR3nt: TGCGCCAGCAGCTTGGTTCCAGGCAACTATGGCTACACCTTC; CDR3aa: CASSLVPGNYGYTF
v_gene: TRBV11-2; j_gene: TRBJ2-7; abundance: few; d_gene: -; CDR3nt: TGTGCCAGCAGCGTAGACAGGAGGGCCTCCTACGAGCAGTACTTC; CDR3aa: CASSVDRRASYEQYF
v_gene: TRBV6-6; j_gene: TRBJ1-5; abundance: -; d_gene: -; CDR3nt: TGTGCCAGCTCTAACGGGGGGAAGGTTAGACGTCAGCCCCAGCATTTT; CDR3aa: CASSNGGKVRRQPQHF
v_gene: TRBV7-6; j_gene: TRBJ1-2; abundance: -; d_gene: -; CDR3nt: TGTGCCAGCAGCTTAGTGTACCAGGGGCAAGTGTCGGGAGGCTACACCTTC; CDR3aa: CASSLVYQGQVSGGYTF
v_gene: TRBV2; j_gene: TRBJ1-5; abundance: -; d_gene: -; CDR3nt: TGTGCCAGCAGTGAAGCTACGAAAGCGCAAAATCAGCCCCAGCATTTT; CDR3aa: CASSEATKAQNQPQHF
v_gene: TRBV5-4; j_gene: TRBJ1-4; abundance: -; d_gene: -; CDR3nt: TGTGCCAGCAGCTTAGGGCTCCAGGGGGAAAAACTGTTTTTT; CDR3aa: CASSLGLQGEKLFF
v_gene: TRBV27; j_gene: TRBJ2-5; abundance: -; d_gene: TRBD2; CDR3nt: TGTGCCAGCAGGACAATGTGGGTAGCGGGGCGAGGTGAAGAGACCCAGTACTTC; CDR3aa: CASRTMWVAGRGEETQYF
v_gene: TRBV5-1; j_gene: TRBJ1-6; abundance: -; d_gene: -; CDR3nt: TGCGCCAGCAGCTTGGTGGGCACTAATTCACCCCTCCACTTT; CDR3aa: CASSLVGTNSPLHF
v_gene: TRBV6-5; j_gene: TRBJ1-1; abundance: -; d_gene: -; CDR3nt: TGTGCCAGCACCCGGACAGAGAACACTGAAGCTTTCTTT; CDR3aa: CASTRTENTEAFF
v_gene: TRBV4-1; j_gene: TRBJ2-3; abundance: -; d_gene: -; CDR3nt: TGCGCCAGCAGCCAAGATTCGGGTAGGAAAGTTAGCACAGATACGCAGTATTTT; CDR3aa: CASSQDSGRKVSTDTQYF
v_gene: TRBV27; j_gene: TRBJ2-3; abundance: -; d_gene: TRBD1; CDR3nt: TGTGCCAGCAGACCGAGCCGGGACAGGGGCACAGATACGCAGTATTTT; CDR3aa: CASRPSRDRGTDTQYF
v_gene: TRBV2; j_gene: TRBJ1-2; abundance: -; d_gene: -; CDR3nt: TGTGCCAGCAGTGACCAGGTGCGAGGCTACACCTTC; CDR3aa: CASSDQVRGYTF
v_gene: TRBV11-2; j_gene: TRBJ2-7; abundance: -; d_gene: TRBD1; CDR3nt: TGTGCCAGCAGCTTAAGGGACAGCTCCTACGAGCAGTACTTC; CDR3aa: CASSLRDSSYEQYF
v_gene: TRBV6-6; j_gene: TRBJ1-1; abundance: -; d_gene: -; CDR3nt: TGTGCCGGGACTTATATTATCGCGGACACTGAAGCTTTCTTT; CDR3aa: CAGTYIIADTEAFF
v_gene: TRBV6-5; j_gene: TRBJ1-2; abundance: -; d_gene: -; CDR3nt: TGTGCCAGCACCACCAGGGCCAGTGGCTACACCTTC; CDR3aa: CASTTRASGYTF
v_gene: TRBV15; j_gene: TRBJ1-5; abundance: -; d_gene: TRBD1; CDR3nt: TGTGCCACCAGCAGAGGAAGGGGACAGGGGGCAGGAAGCAATCAGCCCCAGCATTTT; CDR3aa: CATSRGRGQGAGSNQPQHF
v_gene: TRBV9; j_gene: TRBJ1-6; abundance: -; d_gene: TRBD1; CDR3nt: TGTGCCAGCAGCCCGGACAGGGGCGCCTATAATTCCCCCCTCCACTTT; CDR3aa: CASSPDRGAYNSPLHF
v_gene: TRBV2; j_gene: TRBJ1-5; abundance: -; d_gene: -; CDR3nt: TGTGCCAGCAGGTCGGGTGGTATGGGGGGGGTTCCTATACGGTCCCAGCATTTT; CDR3aa: CASRSGGMGGVPIRSQHF
v_gene: TRBV6-4; j_gene: TRBJ1-2; abundance: -; d_gene: -; CDR3nt: TGTGCCAGCAGTGACTCGATACAGGGCTTAAACTCATCTAGGCATGGCTACACCTTC; CDR3aa: CASSDSIQGLNSSRHGYTF